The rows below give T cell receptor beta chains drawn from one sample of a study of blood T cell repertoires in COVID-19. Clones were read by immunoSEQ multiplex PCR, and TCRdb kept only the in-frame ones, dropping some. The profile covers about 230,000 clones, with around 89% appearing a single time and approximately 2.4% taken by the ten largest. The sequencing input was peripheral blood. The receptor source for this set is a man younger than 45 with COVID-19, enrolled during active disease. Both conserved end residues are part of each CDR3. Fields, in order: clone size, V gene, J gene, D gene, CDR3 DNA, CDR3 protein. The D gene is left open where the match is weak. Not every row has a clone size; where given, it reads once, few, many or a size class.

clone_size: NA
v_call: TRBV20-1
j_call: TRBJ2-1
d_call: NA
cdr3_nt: TGCAGTGTTCCTGAGTTGAATGAGCAGTTCTTC
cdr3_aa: CSVPELNEQFF

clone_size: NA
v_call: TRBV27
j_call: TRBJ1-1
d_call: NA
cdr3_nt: TGTGCCAGCAGTTCCGACAGTAGGGCTGAAGCTTTCTTT
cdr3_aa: CASSSDSRAEAFF

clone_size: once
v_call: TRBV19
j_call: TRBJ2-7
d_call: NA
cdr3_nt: TGTGCCAGTAGTATGGAGCTCTCCTACGAGCAGTACTTC
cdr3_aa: CASSMELSYEQYF

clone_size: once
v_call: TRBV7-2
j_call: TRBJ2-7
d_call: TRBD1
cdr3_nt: TGTGCCAGCAGCGTTCCGGGACAGGGTAACGAGCAGTACTTC
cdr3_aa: CASSVPGQGNEQYF

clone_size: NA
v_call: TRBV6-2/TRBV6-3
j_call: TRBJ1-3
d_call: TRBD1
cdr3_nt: TGTGCCAGCAGTATTGGGACAGGGCTCGCTGGAAACACCATATATTTT
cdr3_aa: CASSIGTGLAGNTIYF

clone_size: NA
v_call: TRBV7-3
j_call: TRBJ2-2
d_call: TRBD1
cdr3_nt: TGTGCCAGCAGCTCATACCAGGGGGCCGTCACCGGGGAGCTGTTTTTT
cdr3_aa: CASSSYQGAVTGELFF

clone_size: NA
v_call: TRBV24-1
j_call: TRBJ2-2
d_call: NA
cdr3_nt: TGTGCCACCAGTGATACTAGAAGGACCGGGGAGCTGTTTTTT
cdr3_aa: CATSDTRRTGELFF

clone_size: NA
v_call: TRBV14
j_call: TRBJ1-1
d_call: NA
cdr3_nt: TGTGCCAGCAGCCAAGATTTCCGCAGGGATGGCACTGAAGCTTTCTTT
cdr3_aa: CASSQDFRRDGTEAFF

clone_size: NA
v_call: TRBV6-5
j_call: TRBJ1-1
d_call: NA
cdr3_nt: TGTGCCAGCAGTTACTCGATAGTACAGGACACTGAAGCTTTCTTT
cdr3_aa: CASSYSIVQDTEAFF

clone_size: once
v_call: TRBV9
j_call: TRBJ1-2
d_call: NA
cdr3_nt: TGTGCCAGCAGCGTAGGCGGTCTGCCCGGAAGAAGAGTCTATGGCTACACCTTC
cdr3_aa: CASSVGGLPGRRVYGYTF

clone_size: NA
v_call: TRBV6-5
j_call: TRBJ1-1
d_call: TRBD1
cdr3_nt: TGTGCCAGCAGTTCGCCATACGCAGCGCAGGGGGGAGCTTTCTTT
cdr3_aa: CASSSPYAAQGGAFF

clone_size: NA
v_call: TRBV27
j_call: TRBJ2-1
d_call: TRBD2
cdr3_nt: TGTGCCAGCAGTTTAGCCGGGACTAGCGGGAGCTATGAGCAGTTCTTC
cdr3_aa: CASSLAGTSGSYEQFF

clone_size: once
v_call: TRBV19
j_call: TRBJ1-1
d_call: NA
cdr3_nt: TGTGCCAGTAGTATAGATTACAGGGACCTCACTGAAGCTTTCTTT
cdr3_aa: CASSIDYRDLTEAFF

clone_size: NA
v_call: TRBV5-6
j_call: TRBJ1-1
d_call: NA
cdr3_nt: TGTGCCAGCAGCTCCATCTACAGGGAGATCAACACTGAAGCTTTCTTT
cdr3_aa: CASSSIYREINTEAFF

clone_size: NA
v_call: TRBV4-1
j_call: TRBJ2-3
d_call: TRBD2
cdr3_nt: TGCGCCAGCAGCCAAGGACTAGCGGGAAATGTTGGTACGCAGTATTTT
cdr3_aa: CASSQGLAGNVGTQYF

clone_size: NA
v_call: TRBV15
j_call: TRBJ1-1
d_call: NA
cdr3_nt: TGTGCCACCAGCCTCGGGAGGAACACTGAAGCTTTCTTT
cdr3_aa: CATSLGRNTEAFF

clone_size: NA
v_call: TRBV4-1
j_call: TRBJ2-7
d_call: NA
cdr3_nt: TGCGCCAGCAGCCAAGATAAGTCGCGCGAGCAGTACTTC
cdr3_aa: CASSQDKSREQYF

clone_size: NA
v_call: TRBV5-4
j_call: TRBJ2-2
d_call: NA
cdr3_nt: TGTGCCAGCAGCTTTGGGGGGATGGCCGGGGAGCTGTTTTTT
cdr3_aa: CASSFGGMAGELFF

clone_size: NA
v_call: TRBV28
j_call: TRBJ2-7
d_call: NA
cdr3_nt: TGTGCCAGCAGGGGGTATGGGAGAGAGCAGTACTTC
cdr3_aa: CASRGYGREQYF

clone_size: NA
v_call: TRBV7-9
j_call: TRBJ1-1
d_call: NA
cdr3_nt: TGTGCCAGCAGCTTAAGCAGGGGCGGTAGCGTTGAAGCTTTCTTT
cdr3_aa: CASSLSRGGSVEAFF

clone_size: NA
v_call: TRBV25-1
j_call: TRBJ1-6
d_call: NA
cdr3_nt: TGTGCCAGCAGGACCCAGGGTAACAATTCACCCCTCCACTTT
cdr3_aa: CASRTQGNNSPLHF

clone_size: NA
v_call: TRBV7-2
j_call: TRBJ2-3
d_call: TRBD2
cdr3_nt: TGTGCCAGCAGCTTATCGCTTCTAGCGGGGGGGCGATTGGATACGCAGTATTTT
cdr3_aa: CASSLSLLAGGRLDTQYF

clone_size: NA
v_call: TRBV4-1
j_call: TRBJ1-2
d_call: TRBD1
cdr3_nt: TGCGCCAGCAGCCGCCCGGACAGGGGGCCTAGCTATGGCTACACCTTC
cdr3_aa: CASSRPDRGPSYGYTF

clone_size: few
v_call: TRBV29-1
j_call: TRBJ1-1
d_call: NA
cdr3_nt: TGCAGCGCCACGAGCACTGAAGCTTTCTTT
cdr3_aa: CSATSTEAFF

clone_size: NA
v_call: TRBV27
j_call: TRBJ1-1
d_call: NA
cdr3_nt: TGTGCCAGCAGAAAAATAGGGGGAACCATGAACACTGAAGCTTTCTTT
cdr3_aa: CASRKIGGTMNTEAFF

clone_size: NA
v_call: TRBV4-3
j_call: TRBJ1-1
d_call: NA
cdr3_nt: TGCGCCAGCAGCCAGCACAGGGACACTGAAGCTTTCTTT
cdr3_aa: CASSQHRDTEAFF

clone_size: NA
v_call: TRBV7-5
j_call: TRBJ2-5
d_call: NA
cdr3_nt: TGTGCCAGCAGCTTAGGGGGAGGCCCCCCCGAGTACTTC
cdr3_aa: CASSLGGGPPEYF

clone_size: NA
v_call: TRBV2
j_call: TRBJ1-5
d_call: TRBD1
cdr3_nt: TGTGCCAGCAGTGAGGACAGGGGAAATCAGCCCCAGCATTTT
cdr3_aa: CASSEDRGNQPQHF

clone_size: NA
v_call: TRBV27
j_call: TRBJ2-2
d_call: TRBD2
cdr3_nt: TGTGCCAGCAGTTCTCCAAGGGGGACTAGCCGCACCGGGGAGCTGTTTTTT
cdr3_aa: CASSSPRGTSRTGELFF

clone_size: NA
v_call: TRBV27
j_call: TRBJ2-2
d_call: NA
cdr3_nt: TGTGCCAGCAGTTTATTGATGGCCGAGGGGGGGCAGGGCACCGGGGAGCTGTTTTTT
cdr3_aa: CASSLLMAEGGQGTGELFF

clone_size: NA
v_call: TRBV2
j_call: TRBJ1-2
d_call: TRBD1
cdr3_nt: TGTGCCAGCATTCTACAGGGGGCGCATGGCTACACCTTC
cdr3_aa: CASILQGAHGYTF

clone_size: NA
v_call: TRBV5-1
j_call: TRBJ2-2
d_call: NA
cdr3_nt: TGCGCCAGCAGCTTTGGGCAGGGAGGCACCGGGGAGCTGTTTTTT
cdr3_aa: CASSFGQGGTGELFF

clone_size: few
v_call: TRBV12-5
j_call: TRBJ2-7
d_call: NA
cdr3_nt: TGTGCTAGTGGTTTGGGCGGCTCCTACGAGCAGTACTTC
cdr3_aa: CASGLGGSYEQYF

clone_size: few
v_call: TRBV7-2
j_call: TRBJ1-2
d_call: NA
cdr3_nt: TGTGCCAGCAGCCCAAGAGGGGGGGGGCCTGGGCATGGCTACACCTTC
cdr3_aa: CASSPRGGGPGHGYTF

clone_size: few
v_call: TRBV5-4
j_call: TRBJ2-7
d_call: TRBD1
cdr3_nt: TGTGCCAGCAGCTGGGACAGGGGCCCCTACGAGCAGTACTTC
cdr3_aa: CASSWDRGPYEQYF

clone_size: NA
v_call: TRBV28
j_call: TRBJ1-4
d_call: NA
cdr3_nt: TGTGCCAGCAGTCCAGGGTACCCGGATGAAAAACTGTTTTTT
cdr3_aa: CASSPGYPDEKLFF

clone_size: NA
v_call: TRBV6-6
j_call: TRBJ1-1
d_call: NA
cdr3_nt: TGTGCCAGCAGTTCCCTCACTGAAGCTTTCTTT
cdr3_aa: CASSSLTEAFF

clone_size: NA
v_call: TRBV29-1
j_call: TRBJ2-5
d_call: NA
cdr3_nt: TGCAGCCCCGAGGACGGGGACCAAGAGACCCAGTACTTC
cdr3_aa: CSPEDGDQETQYF

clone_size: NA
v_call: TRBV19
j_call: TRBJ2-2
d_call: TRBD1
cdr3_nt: TGTGCCAGTAGTATGAGGACAGGGAACACCGGGGAGCTGTTTTTT
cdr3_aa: CASSMRTGNTGELFF

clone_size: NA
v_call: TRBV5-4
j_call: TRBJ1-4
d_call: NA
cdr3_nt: TGTGCCAGCAGCTCCCTACAGGGAGTGGCGGAAAAACTGTTTTTT
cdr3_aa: CASSSLQGVAEKLFF

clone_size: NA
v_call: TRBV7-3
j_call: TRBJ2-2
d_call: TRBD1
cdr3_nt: TGTGCCAGCAGCTTAGGGACAGGGTATACCGGGGAGCTGTTTTTT
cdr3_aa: CASSLGTGYTGELFF

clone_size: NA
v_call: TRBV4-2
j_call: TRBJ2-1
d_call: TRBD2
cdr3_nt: TGTGCCAGCAGCCAAGTGGGTAGCGGGCTAAACAATGAGCAGTTCTTC
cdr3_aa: CASSQVGSGLNNEQFF

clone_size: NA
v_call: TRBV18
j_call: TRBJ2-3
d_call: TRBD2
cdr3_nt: TGTGCCAGCTCACGGGACGGGGGGGCAGATACGCAGTATTTT
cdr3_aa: CASSRDGGADTQYF

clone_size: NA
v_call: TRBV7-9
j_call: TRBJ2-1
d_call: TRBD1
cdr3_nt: TGTGCCAGCAGCCCAGGGACAGGGGCCCTTTACAATGAGCAGTTCTTC
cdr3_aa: CASSPGTGALYNEQFF

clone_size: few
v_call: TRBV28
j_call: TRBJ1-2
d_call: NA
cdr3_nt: TGTGCCAGCAGTTCCGACAGATATGGCTACACCTTC
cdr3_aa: CASSSDRYGYTF

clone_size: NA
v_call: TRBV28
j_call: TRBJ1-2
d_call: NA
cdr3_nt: TGTGCCAGCAGCCTTGGCGACCAGGGGATGTACTATGGCTACACCTTC
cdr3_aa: CASSLGDQGMYYGYTF

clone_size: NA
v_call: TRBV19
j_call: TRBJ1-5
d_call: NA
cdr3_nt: TGTGCCAGTAGTGAGGACAGATATAGCAATCAGCCCCAGCATTTT
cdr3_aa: CASSEDRYSNQPQHF

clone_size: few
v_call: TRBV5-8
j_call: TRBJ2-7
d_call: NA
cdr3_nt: TGTGCCAGCAGCTCTTACAGGGCAAGGAACGAGCAGTACTTC
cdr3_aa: CASSSYRARNEQYF

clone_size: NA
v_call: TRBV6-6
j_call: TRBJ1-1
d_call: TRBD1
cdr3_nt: TGTGCCAGCAGACCCTATTCCGGGACAGGGAACACTGAAGCTTTCTTT
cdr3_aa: CASRPYSGTGNTEAFF

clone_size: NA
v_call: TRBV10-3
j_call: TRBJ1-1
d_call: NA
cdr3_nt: TGTGCCACGTTCTTGGGCAGCAGGGGTGAAGCTTTCTTT
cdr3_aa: CATFLGSRGEAFF

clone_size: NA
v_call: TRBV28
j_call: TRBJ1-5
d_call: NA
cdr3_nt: TGTGCCAGCAGTTTATGGGGGGGAAGCAATCAGCCCCAGCATTTT
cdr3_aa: CASSLWGGSNQPQHF

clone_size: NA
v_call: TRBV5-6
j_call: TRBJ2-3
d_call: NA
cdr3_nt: TGTGCCAGCAGCTTGGTCGGGAGCTCAGATACGCAGTATTTT
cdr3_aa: CASSLVGSSDTQYF

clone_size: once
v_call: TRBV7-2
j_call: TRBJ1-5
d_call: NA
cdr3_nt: TGTGCCAGCAGCTTAGCACCTTACTATAGCAATCAGCCCCAGCATTTT
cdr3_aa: CASSLAPYYSNQPQHF